The clone carrying this T cell receptor (beta chain) appeared once. The record originates from a study of cytomegalovirus exposure and HLA in healthy donors. With 60 Vbeta and 13 Jbeta primers, the PCR was carried out. Libraries were prepared by immunoSEQ multiplex PCR; TCRdb keeps only in-frame clonotypes and omits some of them. The sample contains over 50,000 clones, 77% of which appear only once. The CDR3 runs 15 residues. Germline CDR1 MNHEY, CDR2 SMNVEV (reference sequence). With 5 bases clipped from V and 4 bases from J, the junction kept 5 bases outside the gene matches. The sample taken for sequencing was PBMCs. This receptor was identified in a female donor in good health and CMV-seronegative. V usage is TRBV27 and J usage is TRBJ2-3, with TRBD2 identical over 11 bases. As DNA, the CDR3 is TGTGCCAGCAGTCCCCCGACTAGCGGGGCAGATACGCAGTATTTT. It specifies CASSPPTSGADTQYF.